Below, one TCR beta chain is given with its context. Its cognate antigen is unknown. The sample belongs to a study of OX40 agonist ivuxolimab in advanced cancers. For the study at large: Treatment of patients was with ivuxolimab, an agonistic anti-OX40 (CD134) antibody. General study results and limits: Relative to CD4+, CD8+ T cells held more expanded clones on average.

CDR3 length equals 12 residues. Germline V gives CDR1 SGHRS, CDR2 YFSETQ. V lost 4 bases, J lost 14 bases, and 17 bases lay in between. Sampling of blood occurred at baseline, cycle 4 day 1, and cycle 7 day 1. Produced via immunoSEQ multiplex PCR; TCRdb's table is partial and in-frame only. The top ten hold 0.75% to 0.85% of the sample, which has approximately 82,000 clones, less than 85% seen once. This specimen consisted of CD4+ or CD8+ T cells sorted from blood, obtained in a trial of the OX40 agonist ivuxolimab. The receptor's source is an adult with an advanced solid tumor such as melanoma, head and neck, liver or kidney cancer. The rearrangement uses TRBV5-1 and TRBJ2-3, with TRBD2 as a possible D gene (5 bases). Written as DNA, the CDR3 is TGCGCCAGCAGCCGGTCCGGGATTAGTCGGTATTTT. Translated, it gives CASSRSGISRYF.